The source of this T cell receptor beta chain is a study of T cells in Graves' hyperthyroidism and ophthalmopathy. This clonotype was recorded many times. Exclusion followed for patients with uncontrolled infection, other autoimmune disease, pregnancy or lactation. V was clipped by 6 bases and J by 7 bases, with 9 bases between them. CDR1 is SEHNR and CDR2 is FQNEAQ in the germline V gene (reference sequence). This CDR3 region has 11 residues. Amplified TCR beta CDR3 regions derived from RNA transcripts. First-round RT-PCR with HTBI primers amplified the TCR CDR3 region. TCRdb re-called the multiplex PCR reads through MiXCR, storing one row per CDR3 protein. The repertoire holds 280,000 or so distinct CDR3 sequences, with approximately 26% as singletons.

The material sequenced was blood. The TCR originated in a man aged 35 to 55 with Graves' hyperthyroidism that later progressed to Graves' ophthalmopathy. The J gene is TRBJ1-1, the V gene TRBV7-9; D is ambiguous. The CDR3 sequence: CASRPDIEAFF. The CDR3 DNA reads TGTGCCAGCAGACCCGACATTGAAGCTTTCTTT.